A single sample is the source of the 11 T cell receptor beta chains below, sequenced in a study of cytomegalovirus exposure and HLA in healthy donors. Amplification used 60 Vbeta primers and 13 Jbeta primers. The protocol was immunoSEQ multiplex PCR, while the TCRdb copy is restricted to in-frame clones and leaves out a portion. Of under 150,000 clones listed, about 74% were seen once; the top ten hold under 2%. The sequencing input was PBMCs. These receptors were taken from a woman in her thirties or forties in good health and CMV-seronegative.

V is TRBV15 and J is TRBJ2-7; D possibly corresponds to TRBD2 (6 bases). CDR1 and CDR2 (germline): LNHNV, YYDKDF (reference sequence). V lost 4 bases to trimming and J lost 4 bases, with 11 bases between them. The length of the CDR3 is 13 residues. The CDR3: CATSTRLVYEQYF. CDR3 coding DNA: TGTGCCACCAGCACCCGACTAGTTTACGAGCAGTACTTC.

The chain combines TRBV30 with TRBJ2-7; D is perhaps TRBD1 (5 bases). Trimming removed 4 bases at V and 2 bases at J, with 9 bases between. The CDR3 spans 12 residues. Germline CDR1 is GTSNPN and CDR2 is SVGIG (reference sequence). In nucleotides, the CDR3 is TGTGCCTGGACCCAGGGAACCTACGAGCAGTACTTC. The encoded protein is CAWTQGTYEQYF.

V usage is TRBV7-9 and J usage is TRBJ1-2; a possible D gene is TRBD1 (5 bases). CDR1 is SEHNR, CDR2 FQNEAQ, per germline (reference sequence). The V end lost 2 bases, the J end lost 5 bases, and 15 bases lay between the germline ends. This CDR3 region has 15 residues. DNA for the CDR3: TGTGCCAGCAGCTTACCCCGGGGACTGTCATATGGCTACACCTTC. It is translated as CASSLPRGLSYGYTF.

J is TRBJ1-6 and V is TRBV5-1; 8 bases are shared with TRBD1. This CDR3 contains 15 residues. CDR1 is SGHRS, CDR2 YFSETQ, per germline. V lost 4 bases and J lost 9; bases outside the gene matches: 9. CDR3 region: CASSIGTGSRSPLHF. In DNA, the CDR3 is TGCGCCAGCAGCATAGGGACAGGATCTCGTTCACCCCTCCACTTT.

This chain links TRBV11-2 with TRBJ1-5, with 7 bases aligning to TRBD1. The CDR3 consists of 16 residues. Germline values: CDR1 SGHAT, CDR2 FQNNGV. The J segment lost 4 bases and the V segment lost 1 base, leaving 7 bases of the junction unmatched. CDR3 sequence reads: CASSLGQGNRNQPQHF. In DNA form, the CDR3 reads TGTGCCAGCAGCTTAGGACAGGGTAATCGGAATCAGCCCCAGCATTTT.

DNA for the CDR3: TGTGCCAGCAGCGGACAGGGAGTTTCTCCGAGAGGCTACACCTTC. This translates into CASSGQGVSPRGYTF. The chain uses TRBV11-2 and TRBJ1-2, with TRBD1 identical over 8 bases. The CDR3 has 15 amino acids. The germline V gene encodes CDR1 SGHAT and CDR2 FQNNGV. With V trimmed by 5 bases and J by 8 bases, 13 bases remained unmatched.

This chain uses TRBV4-2 with TRBJ2-1; 11 bases fit TRBD2. Germline trimming cut 3 bases from V and 5 bases from J; bases unmatched to any gene: 3. This CDR3 is built from 15 residues. Germline loops: CDR1 LGHNA, CDR2 YNFKEQ. The CDR3 DNA is TGTGCCAGCAGCCACACTAGCGGGGGAAACAATGAGCAGTTCTTC. The encoded protein is CASSHTSGGNNEQFF.

Remarks on this clone: Other DNA sequences of this sample code for an identical CDR3. This chain connects TRBV19 to TRBJ2-7; 9 bases line up with TRBD1. Unmatched junction bases numbered 9, after V lost 5 bases and J lost 4 bases. There are 15 residues in the CDR3. Germline values: CDR1 LNHDA, CDR2 SQIVND (reference sequence). The CDR3 sequence is CASSPLTGGEYEQYF. The CDR3, as DNA: TGTGCCAGTAGTCCCCTGACAGGGGGTGAGTACGAGCAGTACTTC.

The gene calls are TRBV27 and TRBJ2-7; 12 bases are shared with TRBD2. The trim removed 5 bases at V and 1 base at J, leaving 6 bases unmatched. Germline loops: CDR1 MNHEY, CDR2 SMNVEV (reference sequence). The length of the CDR3 is 16 residues. This chain's CDR3 is CASSLRTSGVSYEQYF. CDR3 bases: TGTGCCAGCAGTCTGCGGACTAGCGGGGTTTCCTACGAGCAGTACTTC.

V gene TRBV29-1 combines with J gene TRBJ1-2; D remains ambiguous. Germline V gene sequence: CDR1 SQVTM, CDR2 ANQGSEA. The length of the CDR3 is 13 residues. V was pared by 8 bases and J by 4 bases, with 17 bases between. CDR3 amino acids: CSCRVRSVYGYTF. The CDR3 nucleotides read TGCAGCTGCCGGGTCCGGTCCGTCTATGGCTACACCTTC.

The DNA of the CDR3 is TGCAGCGTCCTCGGACAGGGTGGAGTCTATGGCTACACCTTC. This encodes CSVLGQGGVYGYTF. V gene TRBV29-1 combines with J gene TRBJ1-2; 8 bases line up with TRBD1. CDR3 size: 14 residues. From germline, CDR1 is SQVTM and CDR2 ANQGSEA. V gave up 6 bases and J gave up 4 bases; unmatched junction bases: 10. The whole variable domain, filled in from reference TRBV29-1 and TRBJ1-2, reads SAVISQKPSRDICQRGTSLTIQCQVDSQVTMMFWYRQQPGQSLTLIATANQGSEATYESGFVIDKFPISRPNLTFSTLTVSNMSPEDSSIYLCSVLGQGGVYGYTFGSGTRLTVV.